A selection of T cell receptor beta chains follows, all from one sample in a study of CD8 T cells in Susac syndrome. TCRdb reanalysed the immunoSEQ multiplex PCR reads using MiXCR and keeps one entry per CDR3 protein. This repertoire shows approximately 25,000 distinct CDR3 sequences, around 93% found once; its top ten account for about 0.63%. Sequencing used CD8+ T cells from PBMCs. All receptors come from a human donor with Susac syndrome. The CDR3 runs from the conserved cysteine through the conserved F or W. D genes are given only for firm matches. Expanded clones get a size class; other rows say once, few or many, or leave the size out.

14,-,TRBJ2-2,TRBV27,once,CASTVTGGTGELFF,TGTGCCAGCACAGTTACAGGAGGCACCGGGGAGCTGTTTTTT
18,TRBD2,TRBJ2-3,TRBV11-2,once,CASSLGYGGRGATDTQYF,TGTGCCAGCAGCTTAGGTTATGGTGGGCGGGGGGCCACAGATACGCAGTATTTT
11,-,TRBJ2-7,TRBV3-1,-,CASSQVNEQYF,TGTGCCAGCAGCCAAGTTAACGAGCAGTACTTC
14,-,TRBJ2-7,TRBV6-5,-,CASSFQAISYEQYF,TGTGCCAGCAGTTTCCAGGCGATCTCCTACGAGCAGTACTTC
14,-,TRBJ2-7,TRBV23-1,few,CASPQAGLSYEQYF,TGCGCCAGCCCCCAGGCAGGACTCTCCTACGAGCAGTACTTC
14,TRBD1,TRBJ1-1,TRBV3-1,-,CASSHHRGITEAFF,TGTGCCAGCAGCCACCACAGGGGTATCACTGAAGCTTTCTTT
13,-,TRBJ1-2,TRBV19,-,CASSNPPYYGYTF,TGTGCCAGTAGTAACCCACCGTACTATGGCTACACCTTC
11,-,TRBJ1-5,TRBV29-1,-,CSVLGPQPQHF,TGCAGCGTCCTGGGGCCCCAGCCCCAGCATTTT
16,-,TRBJ1-1,TRBV7-8,-,CASSPLGGTMNTEAFF,TGTGCCAGCAGCCCTTTAGGGGGGACCATGAACACTGAAGCTTTCTTT
13,-,TRBJ1-2,TRBV6-5,-,CASSYGAGDGYTF,TGTGCCAGCAGTTACGGTGCGGGGGATGGCTACACCTTC
11,-,TRBJ2-1,TRBV7-8,few,CASRVYNEQFF,TGTGCCAGCAGGGTATACAATGAGCAGTTCTTC
15,-,TRBJ2-2,TRBV7-9,-,CASSLVGGNSGELFF,TGTGCCAGCAGCTTAGTGGGCGGGAACTCCGGGGAGCTGTTTTTT
18,-,TRBJ2-6,TRBV5-7,-,CASAPALTVQSRANVLTF,TGTGCCAGCGCTCCAGCTCTTACCGTACAAAGTCGGGCCAACGTCCTGACTTTC
14,-,TRBJ2-5,TRBV29-1,-,CSVGDRRGEETQYF,TGCAGCGTTGGTGACAGGCGAGGGGAAGAGACCCAGTACTTC
17,-,TRBJ2-3,TRBV28,-,CASSLAGSGTPFDTQYF,TGTGCCAGCAGTTTAGCGGGGTCAGGGACTCCGTTTGATACGCAGTATTTT
17,-,TRBJ2-2,TRBV4-1,-,CASSQDWGLGDTGELFF,TGCGCCAGCAGCCAAGATTGGGGGTTGGGCGACACCGGGGAGCTGTTTTTT
16,-,TRBJ1-6,TRBV14,once,CASSQAPGLYNSPLHF,TGTGCCAGCAGCCAAGCACCAGGGTTATATAATTCACCCCTCCACTTT
16,TRBD1,TRBJ2-5,TRBV28,-,CASSSTDRGRWETQYF,TGTGCCAGCAGTTCGACCGACAGGGGGCGGTGGGAGACCCAGTACTTC
14,-,TRBJ2-7,TRBV11-3,-,CASSVRGLSYEQYF,TGTGCCAGCAGCGTCCGGGGGCTCTCCTACGAGCAGTACTTC
11,-,TRBJ2-7,TRBV7-6,-,CASSSGPEQYF,TGTGCCAGCAGCTCTGGACCGGAGCAGTACTTC
16,-,TRBJ2-5,TRBV14,once,CASSPGTNGPEETQYF,TGTGCCAGCAGCCCAGGAACTAATGGACCCGAAGAGACCCAGTACTTC
18,TRBD1,TRBJ1-1,TRBV4-1,-,CASSQEGGQAVLNTEAFF,TGCGCCAGCAGCCAAGAAGGGGGACAGGCGGTCCTGAACACTGAAGCTTTCTTT
20,-,TRBJ2-7,TRBV28,-,CASSFPRWGSPSEGSYEQYF,TGTGCCAGCAGTTTTCCTCGATGGGGCAGCCCTAGCGAAGGGTCCTACGAGCAGTACTTC
14,-,TRBJ2-4,TRBV13,-,CASSLGLQENIQYF,TGTGCCAGCAGCTTAGGCCTGCAGGAAAACATTCAGTACTTC
13,-,TRBJ1-2,TRBV28,-,CASNIRGLDGYTF,TGTGCCAGCAATATCCGAGGGCTCGATGGCTACACCTTC
14,-,TRBJ1-4,TRBV4-3,-,CASSQGRGNEKLFF,TGCGCCAGCAGCCAGGGACGGGGGAATGAAAAACTGTTTTTT